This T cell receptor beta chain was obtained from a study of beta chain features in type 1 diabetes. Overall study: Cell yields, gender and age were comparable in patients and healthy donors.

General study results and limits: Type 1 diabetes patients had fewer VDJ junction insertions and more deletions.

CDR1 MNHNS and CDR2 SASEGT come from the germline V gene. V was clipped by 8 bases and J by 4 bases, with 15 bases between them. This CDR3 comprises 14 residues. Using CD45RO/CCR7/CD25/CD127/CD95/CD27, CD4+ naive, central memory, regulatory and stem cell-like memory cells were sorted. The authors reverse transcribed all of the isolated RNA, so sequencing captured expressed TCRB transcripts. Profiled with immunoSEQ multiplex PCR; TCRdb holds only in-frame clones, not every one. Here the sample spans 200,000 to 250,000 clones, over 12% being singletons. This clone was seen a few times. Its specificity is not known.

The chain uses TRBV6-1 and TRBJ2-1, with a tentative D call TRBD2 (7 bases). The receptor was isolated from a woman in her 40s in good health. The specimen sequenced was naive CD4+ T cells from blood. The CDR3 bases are TGTGCCAGCCAAATACGGGGGGCTTACAATGAGCAGTTCTTC. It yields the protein CASQIRGAYNEQFF.